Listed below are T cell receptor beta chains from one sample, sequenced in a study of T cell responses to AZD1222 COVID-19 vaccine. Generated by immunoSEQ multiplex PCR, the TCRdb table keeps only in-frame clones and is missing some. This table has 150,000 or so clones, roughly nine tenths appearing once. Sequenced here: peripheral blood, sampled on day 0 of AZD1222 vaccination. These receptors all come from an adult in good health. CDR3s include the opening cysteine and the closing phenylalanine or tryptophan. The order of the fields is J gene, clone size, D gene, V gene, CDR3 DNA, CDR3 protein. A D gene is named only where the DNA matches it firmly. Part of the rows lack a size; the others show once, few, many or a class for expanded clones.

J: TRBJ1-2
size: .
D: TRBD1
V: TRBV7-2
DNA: TGTGCCAGCAGCTTCGGGACAGAAGTCTATGGCTACACCTTC
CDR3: CASSFGTEVYGYTF

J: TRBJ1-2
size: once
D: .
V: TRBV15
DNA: TGTGCCACCAGCAGAGGTCGGGGTTCTGATCGAGGATATGGCTACACCTTC
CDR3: CATSRGRGSDRGYGYTF

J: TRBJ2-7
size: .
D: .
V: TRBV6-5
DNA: TGTGCCAGCACATGGACAATCGACGAGCAGTACTTC
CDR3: CASTWTIDEQYF

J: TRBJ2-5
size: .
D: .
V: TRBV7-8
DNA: TGTGCCAGCAGCTTTCGGGGAAGCGACTCGCAAGAGACCCAGTACTTC
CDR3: CASSFRGSDSQETQYF

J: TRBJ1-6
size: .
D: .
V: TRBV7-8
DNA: TGTGCCAGCAGCCCCGATAATTCACCCCTCCACTTT
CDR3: CASSPDNSPLHF

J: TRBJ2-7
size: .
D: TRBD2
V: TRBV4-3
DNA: TGCGCCAGCAGCCTTTTTATCTCTGCTAGCGGGGGGAGAGATTACGAGCAGTACTTC
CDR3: CASSLFISASGGRDYEQYF

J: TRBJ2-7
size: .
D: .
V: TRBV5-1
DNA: TGCGCCAGCAGCTTAACGCCAGATAATTACGAGCAGTACTTC
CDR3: CASSLTPDNYEQYF

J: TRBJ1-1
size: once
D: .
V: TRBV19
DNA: TGTGCCAGTAGTATAGACAGGGTGAACACTGAAGCTTTCTTT
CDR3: CASSIDRVNTEAFF

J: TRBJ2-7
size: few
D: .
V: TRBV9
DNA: TGTGCCAGCAGCGTCACCCCCGGGGGGCGGGGGCGAACCTACGAGCAGTACTTC
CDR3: CASSVTPGGRGRTYEQYF

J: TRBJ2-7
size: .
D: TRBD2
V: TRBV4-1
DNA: TGCGCCAGCAGCCGCGTGACTAGCGGGGGGCCCTACGAGCAGTACTTC
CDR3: CASSRVTSGGPYEQYF

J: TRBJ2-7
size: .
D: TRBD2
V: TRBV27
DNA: TGTGCCAGCGGACCGGGGGGGAGCTCCTACGAGCAGTACTTC
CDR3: CASGPGGSSYEQYF

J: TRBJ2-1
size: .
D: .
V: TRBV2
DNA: TGTGCCAGCAGTGAGCTGGGGGGCGGGTTCAATGAGCAGTTCTTC
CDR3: CASSELGGGFNEQFF

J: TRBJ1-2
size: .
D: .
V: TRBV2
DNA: TGTGCCAGCAGCCCCATGCGTAAGGTAAACTATGGCTACACCTTC
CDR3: CASSPMRKVNYGYTF

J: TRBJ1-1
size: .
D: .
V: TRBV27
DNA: TGTGCCAGCAGTTTACAGGGAAACACTGAAGCTTTCTTT
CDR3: CASSLQGNTEAFF

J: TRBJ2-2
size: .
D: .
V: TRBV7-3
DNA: TGTGCCAGCAGCTTAAGGTCCGGGGAGCTGTTTTTT
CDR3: CASSLRSGELFF

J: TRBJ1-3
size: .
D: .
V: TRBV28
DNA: TGTGCCAGCAGTTCCGGACAGACTGGAAACACCATATATTTT
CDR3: CASSSGQTGNTIYF

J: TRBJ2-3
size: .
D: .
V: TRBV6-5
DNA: TGTGCCAGCAGTTTCCCAGATACGCAGTATTTT
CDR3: CASSFPDTQYF

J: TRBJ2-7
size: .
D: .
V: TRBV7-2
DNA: TGTGCCAGCAGCCTGGTTAAGGGGATATCCTACGAGCAGTACTTC
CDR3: CASSLVKGISYEQYF

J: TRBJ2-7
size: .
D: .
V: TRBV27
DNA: TGTGCCAGCAGTTTAGCACTACCGCCAGAGCAGTACTTC
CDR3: CASSLALPPEQYF

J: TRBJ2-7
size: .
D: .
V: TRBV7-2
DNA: TGTGCCAGCAGCTTAGCGGCGGGACAACCTGCAAGTCAGTACTTC
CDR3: CASSLAAGQPASQYF

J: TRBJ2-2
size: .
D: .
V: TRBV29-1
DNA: TGCAGCGTTGCAGGGGCTAGCGGGGAGCTGTTTTTT
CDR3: CSVAGASGELFF

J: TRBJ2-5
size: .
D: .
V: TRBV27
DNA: TGTGCCAGCAGTTTATCGAGGAGACACCAAGAGACCCAGTACTTC
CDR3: CASSLSRRHQETQYF

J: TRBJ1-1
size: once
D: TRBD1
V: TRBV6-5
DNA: TGTGCCAGCAGTTACTCGTACAGGGGGAACACTGAAGCTTTCTTT
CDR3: CASSYSYRGNTEAFF

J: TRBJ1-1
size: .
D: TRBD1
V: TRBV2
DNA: TGTGCCAGCAGAGACAGGGGAGGGTCGATGAACACTGAAGCTTTCTTT
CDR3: CASRDRGGSMNTEAFF

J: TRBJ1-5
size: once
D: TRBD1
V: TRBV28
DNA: TGTGCCAGCAGCTTCCGACAGGGAGGGTTCTGGGCCCAGCATTTT
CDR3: CASSFRQGGFWAQHF

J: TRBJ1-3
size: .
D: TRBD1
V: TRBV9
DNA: TGTGCCAGCAGCCGGGGACAGGCGCGCTCTGGAAACACCATATATTTT
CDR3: CASSRGQARSGNTIYF

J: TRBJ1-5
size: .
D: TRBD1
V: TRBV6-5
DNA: TGTGCCAGCAGCAGGGGGTCGATCAATCAGCCCCAGCATTTT
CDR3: CASSRGSINQPQHF